Described below is a single T cell receptor beta chain sequence and its context. The antigen remains undetermined. Only in-frame clones appear in the TCRdb table, and some are missing; sequencing was by immunoSEQ multiplex PCR. The sample includes approximately 59,000 clones, about four fifths of them seen just once. These data are taken from a study of T cells in tumors after PD-1 blockade. Study as a whole: Daily vismodegib 150 mg continued in a subset of anti-PD-1-treated patients.

Study-level results: Blood contained 35% to 50% of the tumor's TCR clonotypes.

Germline V gives CDR1 SEHNR, CDR2 FQNEAQ (reference sequence). The CDR3 has 14 residues. The ends were cut back, 1 base at V and 5 bases at J, with 11 bases in the middle. The sequencing used PBMCs, collected before anti-PD-1 treatment. This chain links TRBV7-9 with TRBJ2-5; D gene ambiguous. The TCR was taken from a human donor with basal cell carcinoma. CDR3 protein: CASSLVSGQETQYF. CDR3 in DNA: TGTGCCAGCAGCTTAGTTTCTGGGCAGGAGACCCAGTACTTC.